The sequence of this TCR beta chain was determined in a study of blood T cell repertoires in COVID-19. After removal of 4 bases from V and 3 bases from J, the junction contained 2 bases not matched to a gene. The CDR3 has 13 residues. Germline CDR1 SGHDT, CDR2 YYEEEE. Clones were sequenced by immunoSEQ multiplex PCR, and TCRdb holds only the in-frame ones, with some missing. The table has approximately 82,000 clones, around 84% seen once; the top ten hold under 45%. The clonotype comes from a woman between 65 and 79 years old with acute or convalescent COVID-19. The material sequenced was peripheral blood. This rearrangement joins TRBV5-6 to TRBJ2-7; 9 bases are a match to TRBD1. The CDR3 reads CASSQTGGYEQYF. CDR3 in DNA: TGTGCCAGCAGCCAGACAGGGGGCTACGAGCAGTACTTC.